Listed here are 5 T cell receptor beta chains from one sample, sequenced in a study of T cell repertoires in cytomegalovirus infection. Their cognate antigens are unknown. TCRdb re-called the reads through MiXCR, storing one row per CDR3 protein. The sample has about 570,000 distinct CDR3 sequences; around 40% are singletons. The sample here was cultured PBMCs, taken from culture after CMV antigen stimulation. All receptors derive from a human donor in good health (CMV status not recorded). Some clones in this sample may be carry-over from other donors' samples.

Note on this clonotype: The junction departs from germline at one end; a sequencing error may be responsible. The genes are TRBV7-4 and TRBJ2-2; 15 bases agree with TRBD2. The V gene's germline CDR1 is SGHVT and CDR2 SQSDAQ. The CDR3 extends over 17 amino acids. CDR3 in DNA: TGTGCCAGCAGCCCCAGGAGGACTAGCGGGGGGGCCGGGGAGCTGGTTTTT. Protein sequence: CASSPRRTSGGAGELVF.

The chain combines TRBV7-2 with TRBJ2-3; 14 nucleotides agree with TRBD2. V trimming: 4 bases; J trimming: 4 bases; junction bases outside the gene matches: 4. Germline V gene lookup returns CDR1 SGHTA and CDR2 FQGNSA. This CDR3 has 16 residues. The CDR3 is CASSWGLAGAADTQYF. The CDR3 nucleotides are TGTGCCAGCAGCTGGGGACTAGCGGGGGCTGCAGATACGCAGTATTTT.

The V gene is TRBV12-3 or TRBV12-4, the J gene TRBJ2-7; D might be TRBD2 (5 bases). CDR3 length: 12 residues. With 6 bases removed from V and 3 bases from J, the gap between germline ends came to 9 bases. The CDR3 is CASRHGDYEQYF. The CDR3 bases are TGTGCCAGCAGGCACGGGGACTACGAGCAGTACTTC.

The rearrangement joins TRBV20-1 to TRBJ2-3; the D call may be TRBD1 or TRBD2 (5 bases each). Between the trimmed V and J ends, which lost 0 bases and 9 bases, there was a span of 16 bases. The CDR3 runs to 14 residues. The germline CDR1 and CDR2 sequences are DFQATT and SNEGSKA (reference sequence). DNA for the CDR3: TGCAGTGCTAGAGATTGGGGCCCCCGGAGGACGCAGTATTTT. Its protein is CSARDWGPRRTQYF.

Concerning this clonotype: A much larger clone lies one base from this, so it may be a read error. CDR3 sequence (DNA): TGTGCCAGCACCTTAGGGGGAGCGGGGGCAGAGACCCAGTACTTC. Encoded protein: CASTLGGAGAETQYF. The gene calls are TRBV7-2 and TRBJ2-5, with 8 nucleotides matching TRBD2. The CDR3 covers 15 residues. In germline, CDR1 is SGHTA, CDR2 FQGNSA.